Given below is one T cell receptor (beta chain) in context. Its antigen is unidentified. Deep-level settings were used for running the assay. Splitting of each subset's genomic DNA was done evenly across several immunoSEQ plates. Amplification in unsorted PBMC replicate PCRs started from roughly 330 ng DNA, which equals about 33,000 T cell genomes. The method was immunoSEQ multiplex PCR; TCRdb's version includes in-frame clones alone and lacks a portion of them. The sample holds around 500,000 clones, more than 75% seen once. The data stem from a study of shared clonotypes between healthy human individuals. General study findings and limits: Clonotype sharing among donors was expected to depend on sequencing depth.

Losses at the gene ends were 5 bases for V and 5 bases for J; bases not matched to a gene: 10. CDR1 and CDR2 (germline): LNHDA, SQIVND (reference sequence). The CDR3 loop spans 16 amino acids. The genes are TRBV19 and TRBJ2-1, with 9 nucleotides matching TRBD2. The origin of this receptor is a woman aged 40 to 50 in good health. Some clones in this sample may be carry-over from other donors' samples. Sequenced sample: PBMCs. The CDR3 loop is CASSPRREGPDNEQFF. CDR3 nucleotides: TGTGCCAGTAGTCCCCGGCGGGAGGGCCCTGACAATGAGCAGTTCTTC. Looking up the rest from reference TRBV19 and TRBJ2-1 gives the full variable domain: DGGITQSPKYLFRKEGQNVTLSCEQNLNHDAMYWYRQDPGQGLRLIYYSQIVNDFQKGDIAEGYSVSREKKESFPLTVTSAQKNPTAFYLCASSPRREGPDNEQFFGPGTRLTVL.